This TCR beta chain was sequenced for a study of blood T cells in healthy people across ages. This clonotype showed up just a few times. The people who gave samples were healthy Caucasians from Russia, aged roughly 6 to 90. The V end lost 6 bases, the J end lost 14 bases, and 19 bases lay between the germline ends. CDR1 MDHEN and CDR2 SYDVKM come from the germline V gene. This CDR3 is 13 amino acids long. For the second PCR, which ran for roughly 6 to 12 cycles, a sample-barcoded 5' primer and a J-beta primer mix were used. MiXCR, run by TCRdb on the 5' RACE reads, gives a single entry per CDR3 protein. In the table there are 750,000 to 950,000 distinct CDR3 sequences, approximately 55% of which are singletons.

The TCR sequence derives from an elderly man in good health. The sample taken for sequencing was blood. This chain connects TRBV28 to TRBJ1-4, with D perhaps TRBD1 (6 bases). For the CDR3, the DNA is TGTGCCAGCAGGCAGGGGCCCTGGAGGAAGCTGTTTTTT. Translation gives CASRQGPWRKLFF.